The clone carrying this T cell receptor beta chain was counted between two and nine times. Its antigen remains unknown. TCRdb reanalysed the RACE reads using MiXCR and keeps one entry per CDR3 protein. The top ten hold around 3.7% of the sample, which has under 100,000 distinct CDR3 sequences, 10% to 11% seen once. The data are from a study of human T cells and chemical hapten exposure. About the research overall: During the approximately 25-week study period, patients had diphenylcyclopropenone applied to the scalp every week. Slight differences in pooled library volume were the main source of varying TCR yields across samples.

CDR1 and CDR2 (germline): SGHDT, YYEEEE. The V end lost 0 bases, the J end lost 5 bases, and 8 bases lay between the germline ends. The CDR3 length is 13 residues. Study-wide results and caveats: TCRs at high frequency, those above 1 in 1000, did not change with DPC sensitization. Among expanded TCRs, significantly more large CDR3 similarity clusters formed than among controls.

As for time point: patch test 3, about 24 weeks after DPC sensitization. Stated treatment: therapeutic diphenylcyclopropenone sensitization with weekly scalp DPC. The source of this sequence is a woman aged 45-60 years with alopecia areata. Some clones in this sample may be carry-over from other donors' samples. The sequences come from whole blood, collected in connection with sensitization to the hapten diphenylcyclopropenone (DPC). The chain employs TRBV5-6 and TRBJ1-1; D unresolved. CDR3: CASSLAQKTEAFF. The CDR3 DNA follows: TGTGCCAGCAGCTTGGCCCAGAAAACTGAAGCTTTCTTT.